Listed below are T cell receptor beta chains from one sample, sequenced in a study of blood T cell repertoires in COVID-19. Profiling relied on immunoSEQ multiplex PCR, and the TCRdb table lists in-frame clones only, not all of them. The table shows 250,000 to 350,000 clones, with around 87% occurring only once. Sequenced input: peripheral blood. All receptors derive from a woman in her fifties or sixties who had recovered from COVID-19. Both conserved end residues are part of each CDR3. D genes are given only for firm matches. Size values are once, few and many counts, or a class for expanded clones, and some rows have none.

CDR3 protein	CDR3 DNA	clone size	CDR3 length	V gene	J gene	D gene
CASSLTGLAGGRGDNEQFF	TGTGCCAGCAGCTTAACGGGACTAGCGGGAGGGCGTGGGGATAATGAGCAGTTCTTC	NA	19	TRBV7-3	TRBJ2-1	TRBD2
CASSAGTGRRDTQYF	TGCGCCAGCAGCGCCGGGACAGGGAGGCGGGATACGCAGTATTTT	NA	15	TRBV5-1	TRBJ2-3	TRBD1
CASSPGVDRGEQYF	TGTGCCAGCAGCCCCGGAGTCGACAGGGGCGAGCAGTACTTC	NA	14	TRBV7-9	TRBJ2-7	TRBD1
CASSLVGSYGYTF	TGTGCCAGCAGCTTAGTTGGCAGTTATGGCTACACCTTC	NA	13	TRBV7-2	TRBJ1-2	NA
CASSLGQGANNQPQHF	TGTGCCAGCAGCTTAGGACAGGGGGCGAACAATCAGCCCCAGCATTTT	NA	16	TRBV7-9	TRBJ1-5	TRBD1
CASSQLQAYEQYF	TGTGCCAGCAGCCAACTACAGGCCTACGAGCAGTACTTC	NA	13	TRBV3-1/TRBV3-2	TRBJ2-7	NA
CASSLRGGGYTF	TGTGCCAGCAGCTTAAGGGGAGGGGGCTACACCTTC	NA	12	TRBV5-4	TRBJ1-2	NA
CASRGQVYNSPLHF	TGTGCCAGCAGAGGACAGGTCTATAATTCACCCCTCCACTTT	NA	14	TRBV2	TRBJ1-6	TRBD1
CASSVEQGAEAFF	TGTGCCAGCAGCGTAGAACAGGGAGCTGAAGCTTTCTTT	NA	13	TRBV9	TRBJ1-1	NA
CASGLAGGSYEQYF	TGTGCCAGCGGATTAGCGGGAGGTTCCTACGAGCAGTACTTC	NA	14	TRBV28	TRBJ2-7	TRBD2
CASTVTGTSVETQYF	TGTGCCAGCACCGTAACCGGGACTAGCGTCGAGACCCAGTACTTC	NA	15	TRBV11-3	TRBJ2-5	TRBD2
CASKMREAFF	TGTGCCAGCAAGATGCGTGAAGCTTTCTTT	NA	10	TRBV2	TRBJ1-1	NA
CASSFRGPYGYTF	TGTGCCAGCAGTTTCAGAGGGCCCTATGGCTACACCTTC	few	13	TRBV28	TRBJ1-2	NA
CASRSGGTSNQPQHF	TGTGCCAGTAGGTCAGGGGGAACTAGCAATCAGCCCCAGCATTTT	many	15	TRBV19	TRBJ1-5	TRBD1
CASSPGLADQETQYF	TGTGCCAGCAGCCCGGGACTAGCGGACCAAGAGACCCAGTACTTC	NA	15	TRBV6-5	TRBJ2-5	TRBD2
CASSTGENTEAFF	TGTGCCAGCAGTACAGGGGAGAACACTGAAGCTTTCTTT	once	13	TRBV28	TRBJ1-1	TRBD1
CASSQESSGELFF	TGCGCCAGCAGCCAAGAATCGAGCGGGGAGCTGTTTTTT	NA	13	TRBV4-3	TRBJ2-2	NA
CASSLTGTNTGELFF	TGCGCCAGCAGCTTAACGGGAACGAACACCGGGGAGCTGTTTTTT	NA	15	TRBV5-1	TRBJ2-2	NA
CASSSYRDRDSPSYNEQFF	TGTGCCAGCAGTTCTTATCGAGATCGGGACTCCCCCTCCTACAATGAGCAGTTCTTC	NA	19	TRBV28	TRBJ2-1	NA
CASSYRPNRGEETQYF	TGTGCCAGCAGCTACCGGCCAAACAGGGGAGAAGAGACCCAGTACTTC	NA	16	TRBV6-5	TRBJ2-5	TRBD1
CASSGEGGQRNTGELFF	TGTGCCAGCAGCGGCGAAGGGGGACAGAGGAACACCGGGGAGCTGTTTTTT	once	17	TRBV9	TRBJ2-2	TRBD1
CASSPLWGQGVLDTQYF	TGCGCCAGCAGCCCTTTGTGGGGACAGGGGGTATTAGATACGCAGTATTTT	NA	17	TRBV4-1	TRBJ2-3	TRBD1
CASSSQGANYGYTF	TGTGCCAGCAGCTCGCAGGGGGCTAACTATGGCTACACCTTC	NA	14	TRBV5-4	TRBJ1-2	TRBD1
CASSKKLAGGFPHTQYF	TGTGCCAGCAGCAAAAAACTAGCGGGGGGTTTTCCCCATACGCAGTATTTT	NA	17	TRBV21-1	TRBJ2-3	NA
CASRLIGTGAREKLFF	TGTGCCAGCAGACTCATTGGGACAGGGGCACGGGAAAAACTGTTTTTT	NA	16	TRBV27	TRBJ1-4	TRBD1
CASSFQQGRYEQYF	TGTGCCAGCAGTTTCCAACAGGGGCGCTACGAGCAGTACTTC	NA	14	TRBV28	TRBJ2-7	TRBD1
CASSISAGGPNEQFF	TGTGCCAGTAGTATTTCAGCGGGGGGGCCCAATGAGCAGTTCTTC	NA	15	TRBV19	TRBJ2-1	TRBD2
CASREAGNTDTQYF	TGTGCCAGTAGGGAGGCGGGAAACACAGATACGCAGTATTTT	NA	14	TRBV19	TRBJ2-3	NA
CSVVRQMNTEAFF	TGCAGCGTTGTCAGGCAAATGAACACTGAAGCTTTCTTT	NA	13	TRBV29-1	TRBJ1-1	NA
CASSSYVIGGTYEQYF	TGTGCCAGCAGTTCTTATGTTATAGGGGGAACCTACGAGCAGTACTTC	NA	16	TRBV28	TRBJ2-7	NA
CASSFLGNTIYF	TGTGCCAGCAGTTTTCTAGGAAACACCATATATTTT	NA	12	TRBV28	TRBJ1-3	NA
CASSWRQANSYNEQFF	TGCGCCAGCAGCTGGAGACAGGCTAACTCCTACAATGAGCAGTTCTTC	NA	16	TRBV5-1	TRBJ2-1	NA
CASSQEVPGTQYF	TGCGCCAGCAGCCAAGAAGTGCCGGGGACCCAGTACTTC	NA	13	TRBV4-3	TRBJ2-5	NA
CASSKRRGDTQYF	TGTGCCAGTAGTAAGCGCCGGGGGGATACGCAGTATTTT	once	13	TRBV19	TRBJ2-3	NA
CATSDQGIGGYTF	TGTGCCACCAGTGACCAGGGGATCGGTGGCTACACCTTC	NA	13	TRBV24-1	TRBJ1-2	NA
CASINTGVSNQPQHF	TGTGCCAGCATTAACACAGGGGTTAGCAATCAGCCCCAGCATTTT	NA	15	TRBV6-5	TRBJ1-5	TRBD1
CSVAGTASGNTIYF	TGCAGCGTCGCCGGGACAGCCTCTGGAAACACCATATATTTT	NA	14	TRBV29-1	TRBJ1-3	TRBD1
CASSLDRGHYNEQFF	TGTGCCAGCAGTCTCGACAGGGGGCACTACAATGAGCAGTTCTTC	NA	15	TRBV28	TRBJ2-1	TRBD1
CASSLGGNRINGYTF	TGTGCCAGCAGCTTAGGCGGAAACAGGATTAATGGCTACACCTTC	NA	15	TRBV7-9	TRBJ1-2	NA
CATSDSRLAGDTDTQYF	TGTGCCACCAGTGATTCTAGACTAGCGGGGGACACAGATACGCAGTATTTT	NA	17	TRBV24-1	TRBJ2-3	TRBD2
CASSLRLAGGPVNIQYF	TGTGCCAGCAGCCTAAGACTAGCGGGAGGGCCGGTAAACATTCAGTACTTC	NA	17	TRBV5-5	TRBJ2-4	TRBD2